This T cell receptor (beta chain) stems from a study of PD-L1 blockade in urothelial cancer. Turning to the study itself: Male sex and bladder-origin urothelial cancer were recorded for twenty-five of 29 patients. Analysis of the blood was performed 3 weeks (second dose) and 6 weeks after treatment start.

Profiled with immunoSEQ multiplex PCR; TCRdb holds only in-frame clones, not every one. The data show about 84,000 clones, with roughly 87% seen just once and over 7.5% held by the top ten. J lost 5 bases, V lost 1 base, and 7 bases had no gene match. Per the germline V gene, CDR1 is SGHTA and CDR2 is FQGNSA. This CDR3 comprises 16 residues. This receptor was identified in a man between 65 and 85 years old with urothelial cancer. The sequencing used PBMCs, collected around atezolizumab (anti-PD-L1) treatment. The chain combines TRBV7-2 with TRBJ2-1; 8 bases fit TRBD2. The DNA for the CDR3 is TGTGCCAGCAGCTTAGGGTTCTTAGCGGGGAACAATGAGCAGTTCTTC. It yields the protein CASSLGFLAGNNEQFF.